The source of this T cell receptor beta chain is a study of blood T cell repertoires in COVID-19 (dated by TCRdb to the early 2020s). Broadly, across the study: Samples covering the acute and convalescent phases of COVID-19 were provided by collaborators in the United States, Italy and Spain. The material from the prospective study consisted of cDNA or gDNA derived from T cells, B-cell-depleted T cells, or PBMCs. The dataset comprised deeply sampled blood TCRbeta repertoires from subjects exposed to, actively infected with, or recovered from COVID-19. A freely available public database, intended as a resource for researchers studying the immune response to SARS-CoV-2, is where the repertoires were released. The samples were drawn from the first 160 participants of the ongoing ImmuneRACE study and from under 1,500 subjects provided by 6 global collaborators. The sample metadata nearly always contained a de-identified subject ID, COVID-19 status, age in years and sex. Where available, HLA class I and class II types were obtained from metadata supplied by the sample provider rather than from assay-based typing. What the authors observed across the whole study: How much clinical and demographic metadata was included differed by source and by participant, and the metadata was provided uncurated.

Concerning this clone itself: Its antigen is still unknown. Base qualities are not recorded, but no much larger clone differs from it by a single base.

TCRbeta CDR3 regions were amplified from genomic DNA using the immunoSEQ Assay, a bias-controlled multiplex PCR. The source study handled its data this way. Within the assay, amplification of reference gene primers was used to estimate how many nucleated cells each sample contained. To quantify the absolute abundance of each unique TCRbeta CDR3 rearrangement, sequence reads were collapsed and filtered. For each sample, productive Simpson clonality was calculated as the square root of Simpson's diversity index across productive rearrangements. Entries here come from immuneACCESS through TCRdb and include only in-frame sequences with V and J called. Some clones fail to appear in such tables; in the studies checked, an unresolved V gene covers under half of the shortfall, and the cause of the remainder is unknown. V and J calls and clone size come straight from that table; D and trimming were deduced from the DNA. A total of tens of thousands of clones appear in this sample, 90% of them only once. About 39% of the sample is taken by the ten largest.

Trimming costs V 1 base and J 0 bases, and their ends lie 8 bases apart. From the cysteine through the phenylalanine, the CDR3 covers 15 amino acids. The sequence is cut down to CDR3 DNA, 45 bases in frame from base 1. Reading the germline V gene gives CDR1 SGHTA and CDR2 FQGTGA. Collaborating institutions collected whole blood in K2EDTA tubes following their own protocols. For TCRbeta analysis, collaborator samples were shipped as frozen whole blood, as isolated PBMCs, or as DNA extracted from either sample type. The sequencing sample was made of peripheral blood. The receptor comes from a man aged 60 to 75 with active or convalescent COVID-19. The chain is assembled from TRBV7-3 and TRBJ2-3, with TRBD2 perhaps the D gene, on 6 matching bases. The CDR3 amino acid sequence is: CASSLMGRSTDTQYF. The base sequence is TGTGCCAGCAGCTTAATGGGGAGGAGCACAGATACGCAGTATTTT.